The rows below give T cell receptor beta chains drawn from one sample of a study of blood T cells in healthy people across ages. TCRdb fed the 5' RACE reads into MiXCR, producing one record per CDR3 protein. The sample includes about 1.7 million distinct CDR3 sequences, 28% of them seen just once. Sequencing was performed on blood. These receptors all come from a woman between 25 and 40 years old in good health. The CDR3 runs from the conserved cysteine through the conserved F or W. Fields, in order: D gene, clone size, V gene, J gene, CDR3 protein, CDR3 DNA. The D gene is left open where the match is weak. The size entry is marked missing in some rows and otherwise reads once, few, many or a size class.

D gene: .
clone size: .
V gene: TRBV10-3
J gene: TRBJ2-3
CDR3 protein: CAISESIDTDTQYF
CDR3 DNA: TGTGCCATCAGTGAGTCGATTGACACAGATACGCAGTATTTT

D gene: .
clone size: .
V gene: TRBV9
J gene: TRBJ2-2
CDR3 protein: CASSTRDSHTGELFF
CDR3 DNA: TGTGCCAGCAGCACGCGGGACAGTCACACCGGGGAGCTGTTTTTT

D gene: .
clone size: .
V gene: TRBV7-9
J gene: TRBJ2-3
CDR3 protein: CASEDQDTQYF
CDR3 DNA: TGTGCCAGCGAGGATCAAGATACGCAGTATTTT

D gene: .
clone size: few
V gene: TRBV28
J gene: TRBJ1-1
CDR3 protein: CASSLWTVGTEAFF
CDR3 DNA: TGTGCCAGCAGTCTCTGGACAGTGGGCACTGAAGCTTTCTTT

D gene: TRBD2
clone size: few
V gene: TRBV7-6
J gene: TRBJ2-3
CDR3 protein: CASSPSGGGEKQYF
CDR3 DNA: TGTGCCAGCAGCCCTAGCGGGGGGGGAGAAAAGCAGTATTTT

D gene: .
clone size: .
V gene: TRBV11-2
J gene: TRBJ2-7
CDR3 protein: CASSFGADYEQYF
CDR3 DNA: TGTGCCAGCAGCTTCGGTGCCGACTACGAGCAGTACTTC

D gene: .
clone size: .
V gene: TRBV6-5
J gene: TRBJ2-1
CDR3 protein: CASSYDYEQFF
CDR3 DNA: TGTGCCAGCAGTTACGATTATGAGCAGTTCTTC

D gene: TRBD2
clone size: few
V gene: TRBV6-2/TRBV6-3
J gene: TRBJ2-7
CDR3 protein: CASQRAGGPYEQYF
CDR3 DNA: TGTGCCAGCCAGCGAGCGGGAGGGCCCTACGAGCAGTACTTC

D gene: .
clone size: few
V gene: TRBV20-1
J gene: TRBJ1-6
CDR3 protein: CSARGITNSPLHF
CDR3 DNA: TGCAGTGCTAGGGGGATAACCAATTCACCCCTCCACTTT

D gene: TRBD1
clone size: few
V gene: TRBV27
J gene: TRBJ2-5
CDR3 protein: CASSLRGWTGIQETQYF
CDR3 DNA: TGTGCCAGCAGCCTAAGGGGGTGGACAGGGATCCAAGAGACCCAGTACTTC

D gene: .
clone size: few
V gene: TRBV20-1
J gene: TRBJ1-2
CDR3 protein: CSASDPHGYTF
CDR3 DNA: TGCAGTGCTAGTGATCCCCATGGCTACACCTTC

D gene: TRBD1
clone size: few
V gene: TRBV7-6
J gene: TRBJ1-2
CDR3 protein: CAVGQGNYGYTF
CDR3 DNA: TGTGCCGTGGGACAGGGGAACTATGGCTACACCTTC

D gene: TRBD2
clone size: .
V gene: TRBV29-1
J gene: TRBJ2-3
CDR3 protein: CSVGLAGVRNTQYF
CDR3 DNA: TGCAGCGTTGGTCTAGCGGGGGTGAGAAATACGCAGTATTTT

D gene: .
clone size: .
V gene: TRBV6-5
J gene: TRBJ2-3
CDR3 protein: CASSYLEARDTQYF
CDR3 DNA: TGTGCCAGCAGTTACCTGGAGGCTAGAGATACGCAGTATTTT

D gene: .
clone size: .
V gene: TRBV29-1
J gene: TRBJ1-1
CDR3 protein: CSGGGSTEAFF
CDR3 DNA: TGCAGCGGCGGAGGAAGCACTGAAGCTTTCTTT

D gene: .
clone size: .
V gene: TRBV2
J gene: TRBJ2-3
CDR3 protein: CASTDPGGTDTQYF
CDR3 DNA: TGTGCCAGCACCGACCCGGGGGGCACAGATACGCAGTATTTT

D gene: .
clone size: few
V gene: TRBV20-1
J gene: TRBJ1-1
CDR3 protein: CRPALNTEAFF
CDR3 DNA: TGCAGGCCAGCTTTGAACACTGAAGCTTTCTTT

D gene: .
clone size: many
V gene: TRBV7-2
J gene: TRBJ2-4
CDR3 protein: CASRGGGIAKNIQYF
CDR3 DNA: TGTGCCAGCAGGGGGGGCGGGATAGCCAAAAACATTCAGTACTTC

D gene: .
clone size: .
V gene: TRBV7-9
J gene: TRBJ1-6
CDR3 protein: CASSLQAGGPLHF
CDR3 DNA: TGTGCCAGCAGCCTCCAAGCCGGGGGTCCCCTCCACTTT

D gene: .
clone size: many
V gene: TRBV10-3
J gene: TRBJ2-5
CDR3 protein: CAISGSADGQETQYF
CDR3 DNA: TGTGCCATCAGTGGCTCGGCAGACGGTCAAGAGACCCAGTACTTC

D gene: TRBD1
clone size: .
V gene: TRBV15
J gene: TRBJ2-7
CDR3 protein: CATSEGASYEQYF
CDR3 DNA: TGTGCCACCAGCGAGGGGGCCTCCTACGAGCAGTACTTC

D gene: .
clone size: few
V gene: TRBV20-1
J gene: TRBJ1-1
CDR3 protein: CSAVSRQRPNTEAFF
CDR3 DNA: TGCAGTGCTGTGAGCCGTCAGAGACCGAACACTGAAGCTTTCTTT

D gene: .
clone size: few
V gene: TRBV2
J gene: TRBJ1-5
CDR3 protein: CASKQGTNQPQHF
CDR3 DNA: TGTGCCAGCAAGCAGGGTACCAATCAGCCCCAGCATTTT

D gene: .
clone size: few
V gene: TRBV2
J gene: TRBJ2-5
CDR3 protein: CASSDAGQETQYF
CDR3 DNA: TGTGCCAGCAGTGATGCAGGCCAAGAGACCCAGTACTTC

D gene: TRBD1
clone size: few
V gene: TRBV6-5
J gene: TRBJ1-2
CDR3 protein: CASSYSRVVAGGNYGYTF
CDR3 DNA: TGTGCCAGCAGTTACTCGAGGGTCGTGGCAGGGGGGAACTATGGCTACACCTTC

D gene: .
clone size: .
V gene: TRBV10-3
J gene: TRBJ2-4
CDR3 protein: CAISESGTCGIPYF
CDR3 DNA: TGTGCCATCAGTGAGTCGGGTACTTGCGGGATCCCGTACTTC

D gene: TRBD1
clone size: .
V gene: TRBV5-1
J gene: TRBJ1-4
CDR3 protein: CANSLGTDNEKLFF
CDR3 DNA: TGCGCCAACAGCTTGGGGACAGATAATGAAAAACTGTTTTTT

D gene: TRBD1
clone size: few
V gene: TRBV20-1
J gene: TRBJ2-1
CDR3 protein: CSASRNRGRIGDEQFF
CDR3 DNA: TGCAGTGCTAGCCGAAACAGGGGGCGCATAGGGGATGAGCAGTTCTTC

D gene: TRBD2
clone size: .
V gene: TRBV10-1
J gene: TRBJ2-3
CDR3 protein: CASPGTSVSDTQYF
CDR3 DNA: TGCGCCAGCCCGGGGACTAGCGTGTCAGATACGCAGTATTTT

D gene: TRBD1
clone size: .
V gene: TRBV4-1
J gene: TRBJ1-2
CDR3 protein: CASRELFQGEHGYTF
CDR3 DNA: TGCGCCAGCCGTGAACTTTTTCAGGGGGAACACGGCTACACCTTC

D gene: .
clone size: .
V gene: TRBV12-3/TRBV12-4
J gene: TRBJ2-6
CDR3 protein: CASTFLLQQVSGANVLTF
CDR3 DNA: TGTGCCAGCACCTTTCTTCTGCAACAGGTCTCTGGGGCCAACGTCCTGACTTTC